Sequencing of this TCR beta chain was carried out in a study of OX40 agonist ivuxolimab in advanced cancers. Study-level background: With ivuxolimab, an agonistic anti-OX40 (CD134) antibody, patients were treated.

About this clone itself: Other DNA variants within this sample encode the same CDR3.

The table came from immunoSEQ multiplex PCR; TCRdb's copy has only in-frame clones and leaves some out. The sample contains roughly 70,000 clones, roughly 80% of which appear only once. Blood was sampled at baseline, cycle 4 day 1, and cycle 7 day 1. The CDR3 loop spans 13 amino acids. Germline V gene lookup returns CDR1 MNHEY and CDR2 SVGAGI. V was pared by 2 bases and J by 4 bases, with 6 bases between. The chain couples TRBV6-5 to TRBJ2-1, with D unresolved. The material sequenced was CD4+ or CD8+ T cells sorted from blood, taken in a trial of the OX40 agonist ivuxolimab. The sequence was collected from an adult with an advanced solid tumor such as melanoma, head and neck, liver or kidney cancer. CDR3 sequence (DNA): TGTGCCAGCAGTTACGGCAGGTACAATGAGCAGTTCTTC. Protein sequence: CASSYGRYNEQFF.